Each of the 18 T cell receptor beta chains below was sequenced from the same sample in a study of response to subunit inactivated influenza vaccine. TCRdb recomputed calls from the RT-PCR reads with MiXCR, one row per CDR3 protein. The sample consists of 280,000 or so distinct CDR3 sequences, about a fifth of them appearing once. The sample here was PBMCs from blood, taken about 19 months after vaccination. The receptors originated from a man aged 50-75 years who received an inactivated influenza vaccine.

In this sample, this clonotype turned up a few times. The chain joins TRBV6-1 to TRBJ1-4; 7 bases agree with TRBD1. CDR3 length: 15 amino acids. The V gene end was trimmed by 6 bases and the J gene end by 6 bases; junction bases not matched to a gene: 10. Germline V gene data show CDR1 as MNHNS and CDR2 as SASEGT. The CDR3 bases are TGTGCCAGCAGCAGCAGGGCAGGGGGTCATGAAAAACTGTTTTTT. Protein product: CASSSRAGGHEKLFF.

This clonotype was observed at least ten times. The J gene is TRBJ2-7, the V gene TRBV4-3; D gene uncertain. The CDR3 loop spans 14 amino acids. Between the trimmed V and J ends, which lost 0 bases and 2 bases, there was a span of 8 bases. From germline, CDR1 is LGHNA and CDR2 YSLEER. The DNA for the CDR3 is TGCGCCAGCAGCCAAGATCTTCGAGCCTACGAGCAGTACTTC. Amino acids: CASSQDLRAYEQYF.

The V gene is TRBV20-1, the J gene TRBJ2-7; 12 bases agree with TRBD1. Per germline, CDR1 DFQATT and CDR2 SNEGSKA (reference sequence). Trimming took 5 bases from V and 1 from J; bases not matched to a gene: 6. The CDR3 covers 15 residues. The CDR3 region is CSAAGTGGASYEQYF. CDR3 DNA sequence: TGCAGTGCTGCCGGGACAGGGGGCGCTTCCTACGAGCAGTACTTC.

The chain combines TRBV6-5 with TRBJ1-5, with D maybe TRBD1 (5 bases). Germline values: CDR1 MNHEY, CDR2 SVGAGI. The CDR3 has 15 residues. V lost 2 bases and J lost 6, with 14 bases in between. CDR3 nucleotides: TGTGCCAGCAGTTACAGGACTCGGGGCATTCAGCCCCAGCATTTT. It encodes CASSYRTRGIQPQHF.

This rearrangement joins TRBV18 to TRBJ1-2; 9 positions agree with TRBD1. The germline gives CDR1 KGHSH, CDR2 LQKENI. The CDR3 is 14 amino acids. V shed 3 bases and J 7 bases; nucleotides not matched to a gene: 6. This CDR3 reads CASSPRQGDLGYTF. DNA for the CDR3: TGTGCCAGCTCACCCCGACAGGGGGATCTTGGCTACACCTTC.

This chain connects TRBV20-1 to TRBJ1-5; TRBD1 matches at 11 bases. CDR3 length: 18 residues. CDR1 is DFQATT, CDR2 SNEGSKA, per germline (reference sequence). After removal of 5 bases from V and 2 bases from J, the junction contained 14 bases not matched to a gene. The CDR3 DNA reads TGCAGTGCTCAAGGACAGGGGGCATCCCTAGCGGGCAATCAGCCCCAGCATTTT. Encoded protein: CSAQGQGASLAGNQPQHF.

The chain is built from TRBV3-1 and TRBJ2-3; D gene uncertain. Trimming stripped 0 bases from V and 2 bases from J, with 9 bases between. Germline V gives CDR1 LGHDT, CDR2 YNNKEL (reference sequence). The CDR3 spans 15 residues. CDR3 in amino acids: CASSQDYTYTDTQYF. CDR3 in DNA: TGTGCCAGCAGCCAAGATTACACCTACACAGATACGCAGTATTTT.

The chain uses TRBV20-1 and TRBJ2-1; 11 bases line up with TRBD2. Germline-derived CDR1 and CDR2 are DFQATT and SNEGSKA (reference sequence). The length of the CDR3 is 15 residues. V shed 6 bases and J 8 bases; nucleotides not matched to a gene: 12. The DNA for the CDR3 is TGCAGTGCCTATAGCGGGAGGGCCACTGGGGATGAGCAGTTCTTC. Residues: CSAYSGRATGDEQFF.

The chain employs TRBV15 and TRBJ1-2; D is perhaps TRBD1 (6 bases). The V gene's germline CDR1 is LNHNV and CDR2 YYDKDF (reference sequence). The V end lost 5 bases, the J end lost 4 bases, and 17 bases lay between the germline ends. This CDR3 contains 15 residues. As DNA, the CDR3 is TGTGCCACCAGCCCACCAGGGGTTATTAGCTATGGCTACACCTTC. It translates to CATSPPGVISYGYTF.

In its sample, this clonotype was seen many times. The CDR3 DNA reads as TGTGCCAGCAGGGGCGGGAACACTGAAGCTTTCTTT. This translates into CASRGGNTEAFF. The V gene is TRBV2, the J gene TRBJ1-1; D gene uncertain. Germline values: CDR1 SNHLY, CDR2 FYNNEI. The CDR3 loop spans 12 amino acids. Trimming took off 6 bases at V and 1 base at J, with 6 bases between the two ends.

This clonotype was counted a few times. The chain links TRBV15 to TRBJ2-3; D possibly corresponds to TRBD1 (5 bases). The CDR3 extends over 16 amino acids. Germline CDR1 LNHNV, CDR2 YYDKDF (reference sequence). V was clipped by 1 base and J by 0 bases, with 11 bases between them. The CDR3 spells CATSRVSGISTDTQYF. As DNA, the CDR3 is TGTGCCACCAGCAGAGTGTCAGGGATTAGCACAGATACGCAGTATTTT.

The V and J genes are TRBV6-2 or TRBV6-3 and TRBJ2-1, with 12 bases matching TRBD1. V lost 5 bases and J lost 8; bases outside the gene matches: 7. The germline V gene has CDR1 MNHEY and CDR2 SVGEGT. The CDR3 consists of 15 residues. DNA for the CDR3: TGTGCCAGCAGTCCACCGGGACAGGGGGCACATGAGCAGTTCTTC. This encodes CASSPPGQGAHEQFF.

This clonotype was recorded a few times. V is TRBV24-1 and J is TRBJ2-3; 9 bases agree with TRBD1. Germline values: CDR1 KGHDR, CDR2 SFDVKD. The CDR3 length is 16 residues. Trimming removed 4 bases from V and 6 bases from J; junction bases left unmatched: 10. CDR3 region: CATSDPTGGTEDTQYF. The CDR3 coding sequence is TGTGCCACCAGTGACCCGACAGGGGGAACCGAGGATACGCAGTATTTT.

V and J are TRBV7-9 and TRBJ2-3, with D unclear. CDR3 size: 16 residues. V gave up 0 bases and J gave up 5 bases, with 15 bases separating them. Germline CDR1 reads SEHNR; CDR2 reads FQNEAQ (reference sequence). CDR3 region: CASSLALLPLGDTQYF. In DNA, the CDR3 is TGTGCCAGCAGCTTAGCCCTTCTCCCCTTGGGAGATACGCAGTATTTT.

The rearrangement joins TRBV20-1 to TRBJ1-6; TRBD1 matches 12 bases. The CDR3 extends over 17 amino acids. CDR1 DFQATT and CDR2 SNEGSKA come from the germline V gene (reference sequence). Trimming took 5 bases from V and 9 from J; bases not matched to a gene: 14. CDR3 amino acids: CSADIPGQGAVGSPLHF. The CDR3 coding sequence is TGCAGTGCTGATATTCCGGGACAGGGGGCCGTCGGTTCACCCCTCCACTTT.

In its sample, this clonotype was seen a few times. The rearrangement uses TRBV11-2 and TRBJ2-5, with 9 positions matching TRBD2. Germline V gene sequence: CDR1 SGHAT, CDR2 FQNNGV. The J segment lost 5 bases and the V segment lost 7 bases, leaving 5 bases of the junction unmatched. The CDR3 is 13 residues long. CDR3 coding DNA: TGTGCCAGCAAGCCTAGCGGGATGGAGACCCAGTACTTC. It is translated as CASKPSGMETQYF.

This chain links TRBV4-1 with TRBJ1-4, with D perhaps matching TRBD1 (5 bases). V dropped 0 bases and J dropped 0 bases, with 14 bases sitting between them. This CDR3 region has 18 residues. From germline, CDR1 is MGHRA and CDR2 YSYEKL. The CDR3, as DNA: TGCGCCAGCAGCCAAGATGGATTTGGGGGGGCAACTAATGAAAAACTGTTTTTT. The encoded protein is CASSQDGFGGATNEKLFF.

This chain connects TRBV20-1 to TRBJ1-6; 8 bases agree with TRBD1. V lost 5 bases to trimming and J lost 5 bases; unmatched junction nucleotides: 8. CDR3 length equals 15 residues. Per the germline V gene, CDR1 is DFQATT and CDR2 is SNEGSKA (reference sequence). The CDR3 region has the DNA TGCAGTGCTTCGCCGACAGGGGTGAATAATTCACCCCTCCACTTT. As protein: CSASPTGVNNSPLHF.